The 11 T cell receptor beta chains given below trace back to one sample, sequenced in a study of shared clonotypes between healthy human individuals. Sequencing used immunoSEQ multiplex PCR; TCRdb keeps in-frame clones, though not all of them. In the table there are roughly 570,000 clones, about 98% of which are singletons. In the naive CD8 group, cells lacked CD45RO and were positively selected for CCR7, so terminally differentiated effector memory CD45RA+ cells were left out. The sequencing sample was made of naive CD8+ T cells sorted from blood. These receptors were obtained from a man aged 25 to 40 in good health.

V and J are TRBV7-8 and TRBJ2-1, with a tentative D call TRBD2 (5 bases). V was cut by 6 bases and J by 4 bases, with 13 bases left in between. The CDR3 has 14 residues. Germline-derived CDR1 and CDR2 are SGHVS and FQNEAQ. The CDR3: CASSGLILYNEQFF. CDR3 nucleotide sequence: TGTGCCAGCAGTGGACTCATTCTGTACAATGAGCAGTTCTTC.

This clone was picked up one time. The same CDR3 also results from other DNA sequences found in this sample. The rearrangement joins TRBV6-5 to TRBJ2-2; D not certain. Germline V lookup: CDR1 MNHEY, CDR2 SVGAGI. The V end lost 3 bases, the J end lost 2 bases, and 4 bases lay between the germline ends. The CDR3 spans 13 residues. Here the CDR3 DNA reads TGTGCCAGCAGTTATAGCAACACCGGGGAGCTGTTTTTT. Its translation: CASSYSNTGELFF.

The V and J genes are TRBV28 and TRBJ2-2; tentative D call: TRBD1 (6 bases). The CDR3 is 11 residues long. The V gene lost 9 bases and the J gene lost 7 bases, with 9 bases spanning the gap. Germline V gene sequence: CDR1 MDHEN, CDR2 SYDVKM. CDR3 DNA: TGTGCCAGTCAGGGGAACGGGGAGCTGTTTTTT. The encoded protein is CASQGNGELFF.

The chain couples TRBV5-4 to TRBJ2-1; D is unclear. CDR1 and CDR2 from the germline V gene are SGHNT and YYREEE (reference sequence). Trimming removed 10 bases from V and 1 base from J, with 12 bases in between. This CDR3 has 13 residues. The CDR3 loop reads CAASGASYNEQFF. CDR3 in DNA: TGTGCCGCGTCGGGTGCGTCCTACAATGAGCAGTTCTTC.

CDR3 sequence: CASSPEGSETQYF. The CDR3 nucleotides are TGTGCCAGCAGCCCGGAGGGTTCCGAGACCCAGTACTTC. V is TRBV7-3 and J is TRBJ2-5, with D maybe TRBD2 (6 bases). The germline V and J ends were trimmed by 5 bases and 5 bases, with 12 bases remaining between them. Germline V gene sequence: CDR1 SGHTA, CDR2 FQGTGA. The CDR3 covers 13 residues.

This clone showed up just once. The rearrangement joins TRBV4-1 to TRBJ1-2, with D maybe TRBD1 (6 bases). The CDR3 is made up of 15 amino acids. Germline CDR1 reads MGHRA; CDR2 reads YSYEKL. V dropped 7 bases and J dropped 4 bases, with 19 bases sitting between them. The DNA for the CDR3 is TGCGCCAGCACCCCCAGAGGGGGGGTGGGCTATGGCTACACCTTC. Protein: CASTPRGGVGYGYTF.

The chain couples TRBV11-2 to TRBJ2-3, with a possible D match to TRBD1 (5 bases). This CDR3 has 16 residues. V lost 3 bases, J lost 9 bases, and 22 bases lay in between. Germline CDR1 SGHAT, CDR2 FQNNGV. DNA of the CDR3: TGTGCCAGCAGCTTCTCGGGCGATAATCAGGGTGTCACGCAGTATTTT. It specifies CASSFSGDNQGVTQYF.

V and J are TRBV7-8 and TRBJ1-5; 7 positions agree with TRBD1. V shed 3 bases and J 3 bases; nucleotides not matched to a gene: 20. CDR3 length: 20 amino acids. Germline V gives CDR1 SGHVS, CDR2 FQNEAQ. The CDR3 loop is CASSFRGWTGENSTNQPQHF. The CDR3 DNA is TGTGCCAGCAGCTTCCGGGGCTGGACAGGTGAGAATTCCACCAATCAGCCCCAGCATTTT.

The chain couples TRBV5-1 to TRBJ2-7, with 11 bases that match TRBD2. The CDR3 is made up of 14 amino acids. The V gene end was trimmed by 1 base and the J gene end by 10 bases; junction bases not matched to a gene: 7. The germline V gene encodes CDR1 SGHRS and CDR2 YFSETQ. The CDR3 is CASSLLAGGRLQYF. The CDR3 DNA is TGCGCCAGCAGCTTGTTAGCGGGAGGGCGTCTACAGTACTTC.

The CDR3 sequence is CASSLGLAGEETQYF. CDR3 DNA: TGTGCCAGCAGCTTAGGGTTAGCGGGAGAAGAGACCCAGTACTTC. V usage is TRBV7-2 and J usage is TRBJ2-5, with 9 bases identical to TRBD2. CDR1 and CDR2 (germline): SGHTA, FQGNSA. V lost 1 base to trimming and J lost 3 bases; unmatched junction nucleotides: 3. The CDR3 consists of 15 residues.

This chain links TRBV4-3 with TRBJ2-1; tentatively, D is TRBD1 or TRBD2 (5 bases each). The germline CDR1 and CDR2 sequences are LGHNA and YSLEER. This CDR3 has 16 amino acids. The V gene lost 0 bases and the J gene lost 3 bases, with 12 bases spanning the gap. For the CDR3, the DNA is TGCGCCAGCAGCCAAGAGGGTGGGACCCTCTACAATGAGCAGTTCTTC. It yields the protein CASSQEGGTLYNEQFF.